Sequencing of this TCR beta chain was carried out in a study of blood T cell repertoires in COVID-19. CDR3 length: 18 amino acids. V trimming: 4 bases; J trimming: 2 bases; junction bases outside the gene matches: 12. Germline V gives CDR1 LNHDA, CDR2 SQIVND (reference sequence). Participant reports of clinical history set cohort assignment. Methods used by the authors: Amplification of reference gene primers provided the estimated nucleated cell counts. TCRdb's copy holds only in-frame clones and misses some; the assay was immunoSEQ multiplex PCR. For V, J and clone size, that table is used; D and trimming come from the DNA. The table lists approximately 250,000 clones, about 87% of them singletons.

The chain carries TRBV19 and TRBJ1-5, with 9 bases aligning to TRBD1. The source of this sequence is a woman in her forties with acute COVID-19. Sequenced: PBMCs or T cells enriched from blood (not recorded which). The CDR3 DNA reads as TGTGCCAGTAGTACTCGAACTGACAGGGGGAGTCGCAATCAGCCCCAGCATTTT. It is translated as CASSTRTDRGSRNQPQHF.